The next 13 T cell receptor beta chains were all read from a single sample in a study of response to subunit inactivated influenza vaccine. TCRdb independently ran MiXCR on the RT-PCR reads; one entry per CDR3 protein. The data contain 650,000 to 800,000 distinct CDR3 sequences, approximately 15% of them singletons. Sample: PBMCs from blood, taken 14 to 15 days before vaccination. All receptors come from a man in his fifties who received an inactivated influenza vaccine.

This clonotype was seen many times. The chain employs TRBV12-3 or TRBV12-4 and TRBJ1-2; D might be TRBD1 (6 bases). This CDR3 comprises 16 residues. V was clipped by 6 bases and J by 3 bases, with 20 bases between them. CDR3 sequence reads: CASSSVWGGVDYGYTF. The CDR3 bases are TGTGCCAGCAGCTCGGTGTGGGGGGGCGTAGACTATGGCTACACCTTC.

Notes on this clonotype: This may be a read error: a much more frequent sequence differs by one nucleotide. This chain joins TRBV29-1 and TRBJ2-2, with D perhaps assigned TRBD1 or TRBD2 (5 bases each). The CDR3 totals 14 residues. CDR1 is SQVTM and CDR2 is ANQGSEA in the germline V gene. CDR3 loop: CSVEKGQGTGELLF. The CDR3 DNA follows: TGCAGCGTCGAGAAGGGTCAGGGCACCGGGGAGCTGCTTTTT.

This clonotype was observed at least ten times. The chain is built from TRBV5-1 and TRBJ2-3, with 9 bases identical to TRBD2. J was trimmed by 2 bases and V by 1 base; bases with no gene match: 5. CDR3 length: 16 residues. Germline V gene data show CDR1 as SGHRS and CDR2 as YFSETQ. CDR3 nucleotides: TGCGCCAGCAGCTTGAGGGCTAGCGGGAACACAGATACGCAGTATTTT. Residues: CASSLRASGNTDTQYF.

This clonotype was seen ten or more times. V is TRBV4-3 and J is TRBJ1-5; TRBD1 matches at 7 bases. V lost 1 base, J lost 6 bases, and 6 bases stayed unmatched. The CDR3 totals 15 residues. Per the germline V gene, CDR1 is LGHNA and CDR2 is YSLEER. CDR3 sequence (DNA): TGCGCCAGCAGCCAAGGCGTGAGGACAGGTCAGCCCCAGCATTTT. Translating it yields CASSQGVRTGQPQHF.

This clonotype was detected ten times or more. The J gene is TRBJ2-7, the V gene TRBV7-2; no firm D call. The CDR3 is made up of 13 amino acids. V shed 3 bases and J shed 2 bases, with 8 bases lying between them. Germline assignment: CDR1 SGHTA and CDR2 FQGNSA. CDR3 amino acids: CASSFRETYEQYF. CDR3 bases: TGTGCCAGCAGCTTTAGGGAAACCTACGAGCAGTACTTC.

The chain carries TRBV20-1 and TRBJ2-7; the D gene is possibly TRBD2 (6 bases). The length of the CDR3 is 14 residues. Trimming stripped 5 bases from V and 3 bases from J, with 17 bases between. Germline V gene sequence: CDR1 DFQATT, CDR2 SNEGSKA (reference sequence). CDR3 amino acids: CSAVPFGGNYEQYF. The CDR3 DNA sequence: TGCAGTGCTGTACCTTTCGGAGGGAACTACGAGCAGTACTTC.

The chain employs TRBV19 and TRBJ2-3, with D unclear. The CDR3 sequence is 12 residues long. Germline assignment: CDR1 LNHDA and CDR2 SQIVND (reference sequence). V gave up 0 bases and J gave up 3 bases, with 1 base separating them. The CDR3 coding sequence is TGTGCCAGTAGTATAGATACAGATACGCAGTATTTT. Its protein is CASSIDTDTQYF.

This clonotype was counted only a few times. The V call is TRBV6-5, the J call TRBJ2-1, with 8 positions matching TRBD1. Trimming at V came to 0 bases and at J to 4 bases, leaving 5 bases not matched to a gene. Per the germline V gene, CDR1 is MNHEY and CDR2 is SVGAGI. The length of the CDR3 is 16 residues. The CDR3 protein is CASSYSIRGLYNEQFF. The CDR3 DNA reads TGTGCCAGCAGTTACTCGATCAGGGGGCTTTACAATGAGCAGTTCTTC.

This clonotype has more than one count but fewer than ten. The chain has TRBV6-2 or TRBV6-3 and TRBJ1-2; D is unresolved. The CDR3 runs 13 residues. Germline V gene data show CDR1 as MNHEY and CDR2 as SVGEGT. V lost 3 bases, J lost 5 bases, and 10 bases lay in between. CDR3 residues: CASSYVRTYGYTF. DNA of the CDR3: TGTGCCAGCAGTTATGTCAGGACGTATGGCTACACCTTC.

This clonotype was observed at least ten times. The chain recombines TRBV5-1 with TRBJ2-3; 7 bases align to TRBD2. The trim removed 4 bases at V and 6 bases at J, leaving 8 bases unmatched. The germline V gene has CDR1 SGHRS and CDR2 YFSETQ. CDR3 length equals 14 residues. The DNA of the CDR3 is TGCGCCAGCAGCGGGGAGGGTAGGAGGGATACGCAGTATTTT. Amino acid sequence: CASSGEGRRDTQYF.

This clonotype showed up many times. V is TRBV29-1 and J is TRBJ1-5; 7 bases agree with TRBD1. V shed 5 bases and J 4 bases; nucleotides not matched to a gene: 8. This CDR3 region has 14 residues. Germline assignment: CDR1 SQVTM and CDR2 ANQGSEA. CDR3 region: CSVKGTDPNQPQHF. The CDR3 DNA reads as TGCAGCGTTAAAGGGACAGACCCAAATCAGCCCCAGCATTTT.

The sample holds a few counts of this clonotype. The J gene is TRBJ2-3, the V gene TRBV15; 7 bases align to TRBD2. Losses at the gene ends were 0 bases for V and 2 bases for J; bases not matched to a gene: 5. The length of the CDR3 is 16 residues. Germline CDR1 is LNHNV and CDR2 is YYDKDF (reference sequence). The CDR3 sequence is CATSRDQRGATDTQYF. The CDR3 nucleotides are TGTGCCACCAGCAGAGATCAGCGGGGTGCCACAGATACGCAGTATTTT.

This chain connects TRBV7-2 to TRBJ2-3; D is unclear. The V end was cut by 3 bases, the J end by 3 bases, with 7 bases between. Germline CDR1 and CDR2: SGHTA and FQGNSA. This CDR3 spans 13 amino acids. The CDR3 bases are TGTGCCAGCAGCTTGTTCACTACAGATACGCAGTATTTT. Translation: CASSLFTTDTQYF.